In this sample, the clone carrying this T cell receptor (beta chain) turned up a few times. The target antigen is unknown. With 1 base removed from V and 3 bases from J, the gap between germline ends came to 16 bases. The CDR3 has 15 residues. Germline V gene lookup returns CDR1 DFQATT and CDR2 SNEGSKA (reference sequence). These data belong to a study of identical twins. Study results and limitations: Reduced insertions were recorded for abundant cord blood beta clonotypes, with no such pattern in memory repertoires.

Template switching introduced a universal primer site, and the cDNA bore unique molecular identifiers. A single record per CDR3 protein comes from TCRdb applying MiXCR to the 5' RACE reads. The sample yields 250,000 or so distinct CDR3 sequences, approximately 8.3% seen once. This same sample was also part of a study on yellow fever vaccine responses in identical twins.

This receptor was obtained from a woman between 18 and 29 years old in good health. What was sequenced was CD8+ T cells sorted from blood. The chain recombines TRBV20-1 with TRBJ2-7; D tentatively reads TRBD1 or TRBD2 (5 bases each). CDR3 nucleotide sequence: TGCAGTGCTAGAGTTCCGGGGACCGACTACTACGAGCAGTACTTC. Protein sequence: CSARVPGTDYYEQYF.